The 9 T cell receptor beta chains listed next were all sequenced from one sample in a study of blood T cell repertoires in COVID-19. TCRdb keeps only in-frame clones here, not all; method: immunoSEQ multiplex PCR. The repertoire includes about 400,000 clones, approximately 87% of them detected once, and around 2% sits in the top ten. The sample was PBMCs or T cells enriched from blood (not recorded which). These receptors all stem from a middle-aged man in a cohort exposed to, infected with or recovered from COVID-19 (not recorded which).

The rearrangement joins TRBV5-1 to TRBJ1-1, with D perhaps TRBD1 (5 bases). Trimming cost V 4 bases and J 5 bases, with 12 bases left between them. The length of the CDR3 is 13 residues. Per germline, CDR1 SGHRS and CDR2 YFSETQ. Here the CDR3 reads CASSRGGGTEAFF. CDR3 DNA: TGCGCCAGCAGCCGCGGGGGAGGTACTGAAGCTTTCTTT.

The chain links TRBV28 to TRBJ1-5, with D possibly being TRBD1 (6 bases). The CDR3 contains 15 residues. CDR1 MDHEN and CDR2 SYDVKM come from the germline V gene. V lost 10 bases, J lost 0 bases, and 16 bases lay in between. The CDR3 sequence is CAIKQGWYSNQPQHF. The CDR3 DNA reads TGTGCCATTAAACAGGGTTGGTATAGCAATCAGCCCCAGCATTTT.

The rearrangement uses TRBV10-3 and TRBJ2-2, with 11 bases lining up with TRBD2. The germline gives CDR1 ENHRY, CDR2 SYGVKD. This CDR3 is 16 amino acids long. V trimming: 8 bases; J trimming: 5 bases; junction bases outside the gene matches: 10. CDR3 bases: TGTGCCATCCCCCGAACTAGCGGGAGTGGGACCGGGGAGCTGTTTTTT. It yields the protein CAIPRTSGSGTGELFF.

This sequence joins TRBV10-3 and TRBJ1-5; TRBD1 matches at 8 bases. This CDR3 has 14 amino acids. Per germline, CDR1 ENHRY and CDR2 SYGVKD. The J segment lost 7 bases and the V segment lost 6 bases, leaving 8 bases of the junction unmatched. DNA of the CDR3: TGTGCCATCAGAGCAGACAGGGGCCAGCAGCCCCAGCATTTT. This sequence encodes CAIRADRGQQPQHF.

The genes are TRBV3-1 (or the pseudogene TRBV3-2) and TRBJ1-2; TRBD1 matches at 7 bases. The CDR3 extends over 15 amino acids. Germline V gives CDR1 LGHDT, CDR2 YNNKEL (reference sequence). Trimming at V came to 1 base and at J to 4 bases, leaving 6 bases not matched to a gene. The DNA of the CDR3 is TGTGCCAGCAGCCAAGGAGGGGACAGCCTCTATGGCTACACCTTC. As protein: CASSQGGDSLYGYTF.

This chain uses TRBV7-3 with TRBJ2-1, with D perhaps TRBD2 (5 bases). Trimming shortened V by 4 bases and J by 3 bases, and 13 bases separated the two germline ends. CDR3 size: 15 residues. Germline V gives CDR1 SGHTA, CDR2 FQGTGA. The CDR3 protein is CASSSLGGLYNEQFF. CDR3 sequence (DNA): TGTGCCAGCAGCTCCCTAGGCGGGCTCTACAATGAGCAGTTCTTC.

This chain uses TRBV29-1 with TRBJ2-7, with D maybe TRBD2 (6 bases). Germline V gives CDR1 SQVTM, CDR2 ANQGSEA. The V gene lost 0 bases and the J gene lost 3 bases, with 9 bases spanning the gap. The CDR3 is 13 residues long. CDR3 in DNA: TGCAGCGTTGAAGACTCCGGGAGCTACGAGCAGTACTTC. Amino acid sequence: CSVEDSGSYEQYF.

The V and J genes are TRBV28 and TRBJ1-1; 7 bases match TRBD1. The V gene's germline CDR1 is MDHEN and CDR2 SYDVKM. The CDR3 is 14 amino acids. V was clipped by 5 bases and J by 3 bases; unmatched bases: 6. CDR3 DNA: TGTGCCAGCAGTGTACAGGGGATGGACACTGAAGCTTTCTTT. Translated, it gives CASSVQGMDTEAFF.

V gene TRBV5-8 combines with J gene TRBJ2-7, with D perhaps TRBD1 (5 bases). V was cut by 4 bases and J by 0 bases, with 11 bases left in between. The CDR3 spans 14 residues. Germline V CDR1 and CDR2: SGHTS, YDEGEE. CDR3 sequence (DNA): TGTGCCAGCAGCAGTAGGGGCAGCTCCTACGAGCAGTACTTC. Its protein is CASSSRGSSYEQYF.